The TCR beta chain described here comes from a study of cytomegalovirus exposure and HLA in healthy donors. Study-level information: Around 76% of 300 to 450 genotyped donors fell in the Caucasian-associated ancestry cluster. The study's findings and limits: TCR beta sequences reportedly predicted most subjects' HLA-A and HLA-B alleles accurately. Sequencing probably produced one cluster of sequence variants that were highly shared.

This clone occurred a few times. Its antigen is still unknown. Primers: 60 Vbeta forward and 13 Jbeta reverse. Only in-frame clones appear in the TCRdb table, and some are missing; sequencing was by immunoSEQ multiplex PCR. This table holds tens of thousands of clones, about 69% found once. The CDR3 is made up of 13 amino acids. Germline CDR1 and CDR2: SGHTA and FQGNSA. Trimming took off 8 bases at V and 3 bases at J, with 14 bases between the two ends. The rearrangement uses TRBV7-2 and TRBJ2-7, with a possible D match to TRBD2 (6 bases). The specimen sequenced was PBMCs. This sequence originates from a woman aged 40-49 years in good health and CMV-seropositive. CDR3 region: CASGWGDNYEQYF. The CDR3 bases are TGTGCCAGCGGATGGGGGGATAACTACGAGCAGTACTTC.